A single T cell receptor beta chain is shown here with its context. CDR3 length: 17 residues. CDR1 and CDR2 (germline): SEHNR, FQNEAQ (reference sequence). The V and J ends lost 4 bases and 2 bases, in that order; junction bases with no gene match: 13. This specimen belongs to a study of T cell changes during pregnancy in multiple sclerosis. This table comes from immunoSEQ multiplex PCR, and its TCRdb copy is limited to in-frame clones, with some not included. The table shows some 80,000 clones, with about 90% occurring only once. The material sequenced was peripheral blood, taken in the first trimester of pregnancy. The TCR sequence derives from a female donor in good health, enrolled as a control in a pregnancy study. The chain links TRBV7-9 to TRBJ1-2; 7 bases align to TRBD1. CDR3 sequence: CASSSYVGTAPNYGYTF. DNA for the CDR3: TGTGCCAGCAGCTCCTATGTGGGGACAGCCCCAAACTATGGCTACACCTTC.